The sequence of this T cell receptor (beta chain) was determined in a study of cytomegalovirus exposure and HLA in healthy donors. General observations from the study: Associated with cytomegalovirus, according to the listing, were 150 to 200 TCR beta chains. Reportedly, diagnosis of cytomegalovirus status by the classifier showed high specificity and sensitivity.

Turning to this clone: Its antigen is undetermined.

Both 60 Vbeta primers and 13 Jbeta primers went into the PCR. Profiling relied on immunoSEQ multiplex PCR, and the TCRdb table lists in-frame clones only, not all of them. The repertoire holds 150,000 or so clones, with 85% as singletons. Trimming pared 6 bases from V and 0 bases from J, leaving 9 bases between. The germline gives CDR1 SNHLY, CDR2 FYNNEI. The CDR3 has 14 amino acids. V and J are TRBV2 and TRBJ1-5, with D uncertain. Sequencing was done on a sample of PBMCs. This clonotype was sampled from a woman between 18 and 29 years old in good health and CMV-seronegative. The CDR3 is CASRGLVSNQPQHF. Here the CDR3 DNA reads TGTGCCAGCAGGGGCCTTGTTAGCAATCAGCCCCAGCATTTT.